This TCR beta chain was recorded in a study of Tregs in tolerant kidney transplant recipients. Comments on this clone: The CDR3 end is not reached by the read, which stops 3 residues before it; the germline J gene fills it in.

TCRdb keeps only in-frame clones here, not all; method: immunoSEQ multiplex PCR. This repertoire includes 25,000 to 35,000 clones. This CDR3 contains 15 residues. V was clipped by 2 bases and J by 4 bases; unmatched bases: 5. Germline loops: CDR1 SGHVS, CDR2 FQNEAQ. This clonotype was obtained from a human donor who received a combined kidney and bone marrow transplant. The chain has TRBV7-8 and TRBJ2-5; 9 bases are shared with TRBD2. Here the sequenced sample was CD8+ T cells from blood, taken before the transplant. The covered CDR3 bases are TGTGCCAGCAGCTTACTAGCGGGGCCCGGAGAGACC. Translation: CASSLLAGPGET. The entire CDR3 protein reads CASSLLAGPGETQYF.